The 2 T cell receptor beta chains below were found in one sample sequenced in a study of T-cell reconstitution after alpha-beta-depleted transplantation in children. Molecular barcoding with unique molecular identifiers was used for the TCRbeta library. A single record per CDR3 protein comes from TCRdb applying MiXCR to the PCR reads. The data hold about 210,000 distinct CDR3 sequences, with roughly a sixth observed a single time. The sequencing used PBMCs, mostly from graft donor cells, collected 360 days after TCRalphabeta/CD19-depleted stem cell transplant. These receptors came from a male patient aged 2 to 10 who had a stem cell transplant for acute lymphoblastic leukemia, so the T cells may come from the graft donor.

J is TRBJ2-5 and V is TRBV5-1; 16 bases align to TRBD2. CDR3 length: 17 residues. CDR1 and CDR2 (germline): SGHRS, YFSETQ. The J segment lost 4 bases and the V segment lost 4 bases, leaving 7 bases of the junction unmatched. DNA for the CDR3: TGCGCCAGCAGCGGCCTGGGACTAGCGGGGGGGCGAGAGACCCAGTACTTC. This encodes CASSGLGLAGGRETQYF.

This clonotype was counted a single time. The chain links TRBV5-1 to TRBJ1-5, with D perhaps TRBD1 (5 bases). The CDR3 is made up of 17 amino acids. Deletions cut 0 bases from V and 3 bases from J, with 16 bases between. Germline CDR1 is SGHRS and CDR2 is YFSETQ. The CDR3 loop is CASSLGPGRENNQPQHF. DNA for the CDR3: TGCGCCAGCAGCTTGGGGCCAGGGAGGGAAAACAATCAGCCCCAGCATTTT.